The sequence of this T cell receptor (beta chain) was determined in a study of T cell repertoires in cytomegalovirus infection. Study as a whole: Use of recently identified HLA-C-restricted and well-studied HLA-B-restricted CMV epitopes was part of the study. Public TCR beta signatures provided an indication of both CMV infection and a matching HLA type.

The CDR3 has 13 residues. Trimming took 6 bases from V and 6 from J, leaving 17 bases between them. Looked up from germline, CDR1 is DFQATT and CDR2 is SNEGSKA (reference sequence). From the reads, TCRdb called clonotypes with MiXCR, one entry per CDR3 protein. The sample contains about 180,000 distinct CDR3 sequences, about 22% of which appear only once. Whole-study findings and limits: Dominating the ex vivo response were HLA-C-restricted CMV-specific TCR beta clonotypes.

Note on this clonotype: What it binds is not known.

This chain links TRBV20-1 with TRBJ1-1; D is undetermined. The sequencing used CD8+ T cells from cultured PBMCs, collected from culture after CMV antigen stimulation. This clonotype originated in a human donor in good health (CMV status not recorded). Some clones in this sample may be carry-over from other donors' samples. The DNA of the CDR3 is TGCAGTGCCGTTAACATCGTGGCGGCTGAAGCTTTCTTT. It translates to CSAVNIVAAEAFF.